A selection of T cell receptor beta chains follows, all from one sample in a study of blood T cell repertoires in COVID-19. Sequencing was performed with immunoSEQ multiplex PCR; in TCRdb, only in-frame clones are kept and a portion is missing. The sample records 330,000 or so clones, 87% being singletons. Sequenced material: PBMCs or T cells enriched from blood (not recorded which). The receptors were gathered from a woman in her 30s who had recovered from COVID-19. CDR3s include the opening cysteine and the closing phenylalanine or tryptophan. The D gene is left open where the match is weak. Expanded clones are given a class, and other clones once, few, many or no size at all.

d_call j_call clone_size v_call cdr3_aa cdr3_nt
NA TRBJ1-6 NA TRBV5-6 CASSLLRSWDSPLHF TGTGCCAGCAGCTTGTTGAGGAGTTGGGATTCACCCCTCCACTTT
TRBD2 TRBJ2-3 NA TRBV29-1 CSVSRTSGRVLGTDTQYF TGCAGCGTTAGCAGGACTAGCGGGAGGGTCTTAGGCACAGATACGCAGTATTTT
TRBD1 TRBJ2-7 NA TRBV27 CASSTRGSYSYEQYF TGTGCCAGCAGTACCAGGGGGTCTTACTCCTACGAGCAGTACTTC
NA TRBJ2-7 NA TRBV30 CAWRQGRYEQYF TGTGCCTGGAGGCAGGGAAGGTACGAGCAGTACTTC
NA TRBJ1-1 once TRBV27 CASSFSVRIPNTEAFF TGTGCCAGCAGTTTCTCGGTGAGGATCCCGAACACTGAAGCTTTCTTT
TRBD2 TRBJ2-7 NA TRBV2 CASRGGLALEQYF TGTGCCAGCAGGGGGGGACTAGCACTCGAGCAGTACTTC
NA TRBJ2-2 NA TRBV28 CASSTYRAPNTGELFF TGTGCCAGCAGTACATACAGGGCGCCGAACACCGGGGAGCTGTTTTTT
TRBD1 TRBJ2-7 NA TRBV7-2 CASSASTGAYEQYF TGTGCCAGCAGCGCCTCGACAGGGGCCTACGAGCAGTACTTC
NA TRBJ1-4 NA TRBV2 CASRRGEKLFF TGTGCCAGCAGGAGGGGGGAAAAACTGTTTTTT
NA TRBJ1-1 NA TRBV13 CASQQGNTEAFF TGTGCCAGTCAGCAGGGGAACACTGAAGCTTTCTTT
TRBD2 TRBJ2-3 NA TRBV2 CASSEVLAGTDTQYF TGTGCCAGCAGTGAGGTACTAGCGGGGACAGATACGCAGTATTTT
NA TRBJ2-1 NA TRBV20-1 CSASRGTEQFF TGCAGTGCTAGTCGGGGTACTGAGCAGTTCTTC
TRBD1 TRBJ2-1 NA TRBV4-2 CASSQDRDRLYNEQFF TGTGCCAGCAGCCAAGACCGGGACAGGCTATACAATGAGCAGTTCTTC
TRBD1 TRBJ2-5 NA TRBV5-1 CASSLWGQGETQYF TGCGCCAGCAGCTTGTGGGGACAGGGGGAGACCCAGTACTTC
NA TRBJ2-1 NA TRBV15 CATSSYYGEQFF TGTGCCACCAGCAGCTACTACGGGGAGCAGTTCTTC
NA TRBJ2-5 NA TRBV27 CASIGHGQETQYF TGTGCCAGCATTGGGCACGGACAAGAGACCCAGTACTTC
TRBD1 TRBJ2-3 NA TRBV10-1 CASSGGQHNTDTQYF TGCGCCAGCAGTGGGGGACAGCATAACACAGATACGCAGTATTTT
NA TRBJ1-4 NA TRBV19 CASSIGDSELEKLFF TGTGCCAGTAGTATTGGGGACTCCGAACTTGAAAAACTGTTTTTT
NA TRBJ1-5 NA TRBV15 CATSREWGVSNQPQHF TGTGCCACCAGCAGAGAATGGGGAGTGAGCAATCAGCCCCAGCATTTT
NA TRBJ1-2 once TRBV21-1 CAVYRTTYGYTF TGTGCCGTCTACAGGACCACCTATGGCTACACCTTC
NA TRBJ2-3 NA TRBV7-9 CASSQDFRGTQYF TGTGCCAGCAGCCAGGACTTCAGGGGTACGCAGTATTTT
TRBD2 TRBJ2-3 once TRBV2 CASRNPSGRAGDTQYF TGTGCCAGCAGAAACCCTAGCGGGAGGGCCGGAGATACGCAGTATTTT
NA TRBJ2-1 NA TRBV11-1 CASSLGLVPDEQFF TGTGCCAGCAGCTTAGGTCTCGTCCCGGATGAGCAGTTCTTC
NA TRBJ1-1 NA TRBV5-5 CASSLFVAMNTEAFF TGTGCCAGCAGCTTGTTTGTAGCCATGAACACTGAAGCTTTCTTT
TRBD2 TRBJ2-7 once TRBV7-2 CASSPPPGLAGVSYEQYF TGTGCCAGCAGCCCTCCCCCCGGGCTAGCGGGAGTTTCCTACGAGCAGTACTTC
TRBD1 TRBJ1-2 NA TRBV7-2 CASSQNQGDGYTF TGTGCCAGCAGCCAGAACCAGGGGGATGGCTACACCTTC
NA TRBJ1-2 once TRBV30 CAGGGEEYGYTF TGTGCCGGCGGCGGGGAAGAGTACGGCTACACCTTC
NA TRBJ2-3 NA TRBV27 CASSFGGSSTDTQYF TGTGCCAGCAGTTTCGGCGGGTCTAGCACAGATACGCAGTATTTT
TRBD1 TRBJ1-5 NA TRBV20-1 CSASQGARSNQPQHF TGCAGTGCTAGTCAGGGGGCGCGAAGCAATCAGCCCCAGCATTTT
NA TRBJ1-5 NA TRBV9 CASSVGGRDQPQHF TGTGCCAGCAGCGTAGGGGGGAGGGATCAGCCCCAGCATTTT
NA TRBJ2-7 NA TRBV18 CASSPEDRAYEQYF TGTGCCAGCTCACCCGAGGACAGAGCCTACGAGCAGTACTTC
TRBD1 TRBJ2-3 NA TRBV5-1 CASSFTGVGTDTQYF TGCGCCAGCAGCTTCACAGGGGTGGGCACAGATACGCAGTATTTT
NA TRBJ2-1 NA TRBV5-1 CASSLEGRYHNEQFF TGCGCCAGCAGCTTGGAAGGGAGGTATCACAATGAGCAGTTCTTC
TRBD1 TRBJ2-1 NA TRBV3-1/TRBV3-2 CASSPDRGLDEQFF TGTGCCAGCAGCCCCGACAGGGGGCTTGATGAGCAGTTCTTC
TRBD1 TRBJ1-1 NA TRBV5-1 CASSLDRGETEAFF TGCGCCAGCAGCTTAGACAGGGGGGAAACTGAAGCTTTCTTT
NA TRBJ2-1 NA TRBV7-9 CASRREGRGNEQFF TGTGCCAGCAGGAGAGAGGGAAGAGGCAATGAGCAGTTCTTC
TRBD1 TRBJ2-5 NA TRBV29-1 CSAGQIEETQYF TGCAGCGCGGGACAGATAGAAGAGACCCAGTACTTC
NA TRBJ1-1 NA TRBV4-1 CASSDERGLNTEAFF TGCGCCAGCAGCGACGAGCGGGGGCTGAACACTGAAGCTTTCTTT
NA TRBJ2-1 NA TRBV18 CASSPITGKGDNEQFF TGTGCCAGCTCACCGATCACAGGGAAGGGAGACAATGAGCAGTTCTTC
TRBD1 TRBJ2-3 NA TRBV29-1 CSVPGQRSSTDTQYF TGCAGCGTACCGGGACAGCGCTCTAGCACAGATACGCAGTATTTT
NA TRBJ1-1 NA TRBV6-5 CASRVVERAEAFF TGTGCCAGCAGGGTGGTCGAGAGAGCTGAAGCTTTCTTT
NA TRBJ2-1 NA TRBV3-1/TRBV3-2 CASSPQGNEQFF TGTGCCAGCAGCCCGCAGGGGAATGAGCAGTTCTTC
TRBD2 TRBJ2-5 NA TRBV18 CASSPPTGGRETQYF TGTGCCAGCTCACCACCGACGGGGGGGCGGGAGACCCAGTACTTC
TRBD2 TRBJ2-7 NA TRBV9 CASSPGGGVYEQYF TGTGCCAGCAGCCCCGGCGGGGGGGTGTACGAGCAGTACTTC
NA TRBJ2-6 NA TRBV5-1 CASSVGDVSGANVLTF TGCGCCAGCAGCGTCGGGGATGTCTCTGGGGCCAACGTCCTGACTTTC
NA TRBJ1-1 NA TRBV6-5 CASRTGGEAFF TGTGCCAGCAGGACGGGGGGGGAAGCTTTCTTT
NA TRBJ1-5 NA TRBV5-1 CASSPGPGGNQPQHF TGCGCCAGCAGCCCGGGACCAGGGGGCAATCAGCCCCAGCATTTT
NA TRBJ2-7 NA TRBV21-1 CASSKRQDWDYEQYF TGTGCCAGCAGCAAGCGGCAGGACTGGGATTACGAGCAGTACTTC
TRBD2 TRBJ2-1 NA TRBV7-7 CASSLVAGGEGNEQFF TGTGCTAGCAGCTTAGTCGCGGGAGGCGAGGGGAATGAGCAGTTCTTC
NA TRBJ2-7 NA TRBV5-1 CASSPGGQGVPYEQYF TGCGCCAGCAGCCCCGGGGGGCAGGGCGTCCCCTACGAGCAGTACTTC
NA TRBJ2-3 NA TRBV29-1 CSVQPSGKSTDTQYF TGCAGCGTCCAACCTTCAGGAAAAAGCACAGATACGCAGTATTTT
TRBD1 TRBJ1-2 NA TRBV5-5 CASSSTLDREGYGYTF TGTGCCAGCAGCTCCACTTTGGACAGGGAAGGCTATGGCTACACCTTC